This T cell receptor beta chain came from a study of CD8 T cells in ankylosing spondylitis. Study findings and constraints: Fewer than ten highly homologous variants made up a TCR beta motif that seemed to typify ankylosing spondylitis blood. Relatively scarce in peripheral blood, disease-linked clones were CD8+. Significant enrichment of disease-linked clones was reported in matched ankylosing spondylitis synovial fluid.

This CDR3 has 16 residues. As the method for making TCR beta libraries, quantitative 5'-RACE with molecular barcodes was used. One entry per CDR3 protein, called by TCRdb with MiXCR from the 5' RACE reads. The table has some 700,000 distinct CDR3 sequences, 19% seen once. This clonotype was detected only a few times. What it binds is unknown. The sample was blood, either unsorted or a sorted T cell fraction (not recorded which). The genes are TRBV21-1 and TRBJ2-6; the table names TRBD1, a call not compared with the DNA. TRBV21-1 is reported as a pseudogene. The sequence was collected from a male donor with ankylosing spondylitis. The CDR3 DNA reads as TGTGCCAGCAGCATAGAAGGGGATGCTGGGGCCAACGTCCTGACTTTC. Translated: CASSIEGDAGANVLTF.